This T cell receptor (beta chain) appears in the sequencing data of a study of CD8 T cells in ankylosing spondylitis. TCRdb ran MiXCR on the 5' RACE reads and lists one entry per CDR3 protein. The repertoire has roughly 250,000 distinct CDR3 sequences, 7.5% to 9% of them found once; the top ten carry nearly 7%. Study-wide results and caveats: As reported, disease-linked clones showed significant enrichment in matched ankylosing spondylitis synovial fluid. Blood from ankylosing spondylitis patients appeared to carry a characteristic roughly 8-variant TCR beta motif.

Notes on this clonotype: Its antigen is currently unknown. One end of the junction varies from germline; a read error may be responsible.

CDR3 length: 13 amino acids. The origin of this receptor is a male donor with ankylosing spondylitis or in good health (not recorded which). Material for sequencing was blood, either unsorted or a sorted T cell fraction (not recorded which). This chain uses TRBV12-3 or TRBV12-4 with TRBJ2-7; D may be TRBD2 (6 bases). CDR3 amino acids: CASRLGRSYEQYF. The CDR3 coding sequence is TGTGCCAGCAGATTAGGGAGGTCCTACGAGCAGTACTTC.